Here is one T cell receptor beta chain with its context. The trim removed 5 bases at V and 6 bases at J, leaving 9 bases unmatched. CDR3 length: 14 residues. Germline CDR1 and CDR2: MDHEN and SYDVKM. The data stem from a study of blood T cell repertoires in COVID-19. Study context: In each case, the material was cDNA or gDNA derived from T cells, B-cell-depleted T cells, or PBMCs.

Profiling relied on immunoSEQ multiplex PCR, and the TCRdb table lists in-frame clones only, not all of them. The top ten hold about a sixth of the sample, which has 250,000 to 350,000 clones, roughly 84% seen once. The V and J genes are TRBV28 and TRBJ2-7; 8 bases align to TRBD2. Sequences were obtained from peripheral blood. This receptor was obtained from a person between 70 and 80 years old with COVID-19, enrolled during active disease. CDR3 residues: CASSVPGLETEQYF. The CDR3 DNA sequence: TGTGCCAGCAGTGTCCCGGGACTAGAAACCGAGCAGTACTTC.